The T cell receptor beta chain described here comes from a study of CD8+CD57+ T cells in acquired aplastic anemia. Study overall: Recorded DNA amounts for sorted CD4+ and CD8+ cells had an average of 3.2 ug. Healthy donor sequencing depth: 10 million to 10.8 million CD4+, 11 million to 13 million CD8+ reads. Study-wide points: Shared by patients and controls, almost 30 CD8+ CDR3s were abundant in patients. CD8+ Simpson's diversity did not differ significantly between patients and controls.

The CDR3 is 13 residues long. In germline, CDR1 is SGHKS, CDR2 YYEKEE (reference sequence). Trimming stripped 1 base from V and 4 bases from J, with 7 bases between. Genomic DNA, the template, was used for profiling of the TCR beta VDJ and CDR3. TCRdb passed the reads through MiXCR, listing each CDR3 protein once. The sample lists some 220,000 distinct CDR3 sequences; almost 35% were seen once. This clonotype was seen many times. The antigen is undetermined. The genes are TRBV5-5 and TRBJ2-3; D remains unclear. The TCR originated in a human donor in good health, serving as a control. Sequences were obtained from sorted CD4+, CD8+, or CD8+CD57+ T cells (not recorded which) from PBMCs. CDR3 sequence: CASSLSGPDTQYF. Written as DNA, the CDR3 is TGTGCCAGCAGCTTGTCCGGGCCAGATACGCAGTATTTT. The complete variable domain, with remaining parts taken from reference TRBV5-5 and TRBJ2-3, reads DAGVTQSPTHLIKTRGQQVTLRCSPISGHKSVSWYQQVLGQGPQFIFQYYEKEERGRGNFPDRFSARQFPNYSSELNVNALLLGDSALYLCASSLSGPDTQYFGPGTRLTVL.